This note documents a single T cell receptor (beta chain) sequence. Clones were sequenced by immunoSEQ multiplex PCR, and TCRdb holds only the in-frame ones, with some missing. This sample has 100,000 or so clones, with roughly 95% found just once. These data are taken from a study of cytomegalovirus exposure and HLA in healthy donors. The CDR3 covers 15 residues. V gave up 5 bases and J gave up 9 bases; unmatched junction bases: 11. Germline CDR1 SEHNR, CDR2 FQNEAQ (reference sequence). J is TRBJ2-1 and V is TRBV7-9, with 9 bases matching TRBD2. The clonotype originates from a woman under 30 in good health and CMV-seronegative. Sequencing input: PBMCs. The DNA of the CDR3 is TGTGCCAGCAGCCGAGGGACTAGCCGGCCCCCTGAGCAGTTCTTC. Protein: CASSRGTSRPPEQFF.